The present entry profiles one TCR beta chain with its context. This CDR3 is 13 amino acids long. Germline V gene data show CDR1 as SGHRS and CDR2 as YFSETQ. V lost 2 bases, J lost 8 bases, and 5 bases stayed unmatched. The data derive from a study of blood T cell repertoires in COVID-19. Study as a whole: The United States, Italy and Spain were the sources of the acute and convalescent COVID-19 samples. T cells, B-cell-depleted T cells, or PBMCs provided the cDNA or gDNA that served as material.

Participant-reported clinical history was the basis for cohort assignment. Method: immunoSEQ multiplex PCR; TCRdb's copy keeps in-frame clones and lacks some. The table records fewer than 200,000 clones, roughly 87% of them present only once. Sequenced: PBMCs or T cells enriched from blood (not recorded which). The rearrangement joins TRBV5-1 to TRBJ1-1; 8 bases agree with TRBD1. This receptor was identified in a human donor with acute COVID-19. The donor label of this sample is uncertain. The CDR3 DNA follows: TGCGCCAGCAGCTTTGGCTGGACAGGGGAAGCTTTCTTT. Its protein is CASSFGWTGEAFF. The entire variable domain, with the rest obtained from reference TRBV5-1 and TRBJ1-1, is as follows: KAGVTQTPRYLIKTRGQQVTLSCSPISGHRSVSWYQQTPGQGLQFLFEYFSETQRNKGNFPGRFSGRQFSNSRSEMNVSTLELGDSALYLCASSFGWTGEAFFGQGTRLTVV.